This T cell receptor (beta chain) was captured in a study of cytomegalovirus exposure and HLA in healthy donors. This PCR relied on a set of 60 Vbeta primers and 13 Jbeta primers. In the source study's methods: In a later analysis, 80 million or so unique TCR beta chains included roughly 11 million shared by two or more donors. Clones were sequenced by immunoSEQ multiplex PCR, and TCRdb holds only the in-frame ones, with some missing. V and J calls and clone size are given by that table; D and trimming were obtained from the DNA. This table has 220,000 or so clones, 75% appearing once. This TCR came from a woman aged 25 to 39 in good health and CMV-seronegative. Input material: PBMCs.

This CDR3 is CASSPGGGYGYTF. CDR3 in DNA: TGTGCCAGCAGCCCGGGGGGGGGATATGGCTACACCTTC. The J gene is TRBJ1-2, the V gene TRBV7-2; D is perhaps TRBD1 (5 bases). Deletions cut 5 bases from V and 5 bases from J, with 12 bases between. The germline V gene has CDR1 SGHTA and CDR2 FQGNSA. This CDR3 comprises 13 residues.